What follows is one T cell receptor beta chain and its context. This clonotype was counted only a few times. Its specific antigen is unknown. There are no base qualities to consult, and no much larger clone falls within one base. This specimen's time point label, per the study, means: newly diagnosed GD, antithyroid drugs for less than 3 months. RNA was extracted from PBMCs in TRIzol for both TCR sequencing and RNA sequencing. Graves' disease was diagnosed according to American Thyroid Association guidelines. Patients were recruited from an endocrinology department in Xi'an, China. Each patient gave approximately 8.8 milliliters of peripheral blood, collected in an EDTA anticoagulant tube. Ficoll Paque Plus density gradient separation was used to isolate PBMCs, and no further T cell sorting was done. RNA quality was checked with an Agilent 2100 Bioanalyzer and agarose gel, and concentration with a NanoDrop 2000.

This sample stems from a study of regulatory T cells in long-lasting Graves disease (dated by TCRdb to the early 2020s). For the study in its entirety: Patients with newly diagnosed Graves' disease had been on antithyroid drugs for under 3 months. Patients with persistent Graves' disease were compared with patients with newly diagnosed Graves' disease using TCR sequencing and RNA sequencing of peripheral blood. A total of about 33 samples underwent TCR sequencing: around 13 from persistent and about 20 from newly diagnosed Graves' disease patients. The study took place in China and was registered as a clinical trial. Summary of the overall study and its limitations: Lower TCR Shannon entropy and fewer highly expanded clones were observed in persistent Graves' disease patients than in newly diagnosed patients, which suggested clonal expansion. Sequencing and analysis were limited to the TCR beta chain. The small sample size was acknowledged by the authors as a limitation that may reduce accuracy. Persistent patients shared more public clonotypes among themselves (around 3,000) than newly diagnosed patients did (about 900). TRBV28, TRBJ1-2 and TRBJ2-5 were preferentially used in persistent disease, while TRBV20-1 and TRBJ2-1 were favored in newly diagnosed disease. Peripheral blood alone was examined, since thyroid tissue, which constituted the primary lesion, could not be accessed.

Trimming leaves V shorter by 1 base and J shorter by 6 bases, with the junction holding 5 bases beyond the gene matches. Via the germline V gene (reference sequence), CDR1 is LGHDT and CDR2 YNNKEL. Counted from cysteine to phenylalanine, this CDR3 has 15 amino acids. Only the CDR3 portion is preserved as DNA: 45 bases, with reading frame beginning at the first base. Libraries were made using multiplex PCR. Sequencing used an Illumina HiSeq 4000. To build TCR beta libraries, CDR3 regions were amplified by Arm-PCR using iRepertoire HTBI primers. Gel purification was performed on PCR products prior to sequencing. Processing in the source paper ran as follows. Gene usage analysis of CDR3 amino acid clonotypes used the 62 TRBV and about 15 TRBJ segments found across samples. COPE and FqMerger were used to merge the filtered high-quality paired reads into contigs. BLAST was used to align contigs to the IMGT TRBV, TRBD and TRBJ reference genes, and CDR3 was defined following IMGT. Any clonotype with a frequency above 0.1% was counted as a highly expanded clone. Shannon entropy was used to measure repertoire diversity, and the Gini coefficient was used to measure V-J evenness. Public clonotypes were defined as clonotypes shared by more than one individual. In TCRdb, the public reads were trimmed at Q25 with fastp and aligned with MiXCR, with productive beta chains retained. Rows with a matching CDR3 protein are joined into one entry that keeps the most common DNA and genes. Clone size and V and J calls follow TCRdb, not the original study. This sample lists roughly 500,000 distinct CDR3 sequences; less than 15% were detected once. The ten largest make up roughly a tenth of the sample.

These data were also filed under a second study, of T cells in Graves' hyperthyroidism and ophthalmopathy. From that second study: A patient counted as having stable Graves' hyperthyroidism if no progression to ophthalmopathy occurred over 18 months of follow-up. Hyperthyroidism patients were newly diagnosed, with disease duration under 2 months, and aged 18 to 65 years. The study excluded patients with uncontrolled infections, other autoimmune diseases, pregnancy or lactation. Diagnoses were based on clinical symptoms, serum thyroxine and TRAb, thyroid ultrasound and orbital computed tomography. For the first round of RT-PCR on the TCR CDR3, the HTBI primer set was used together with the Qiagen OneStep RT-PCR kit. Most expanded thyroid clonotypes (frequency above 0.001) were also detected in blood, suggesting blood repertoires may reflect thyroid immune responses. In cross-validation, a model built on a 13 V-J signature told ophthalmopathy apart from stable hyperthyroidism with 85% to 90% sensitivity and about 81% specificity, and in testing the same model reached 80%/75%. In validation, the model predicted progression to ophthalmopathy a median of roughly 6.2 months before onset, with roughly 70% sensitivity and 72.22% specificity. TCR V-J signatures able to tell the groups apart were searched for in a discovery cohort of about a hundred patients, of whom more than 40 had Graves' ophthalmopathy and 55 to 60 had stable Graves' hyperthyroidism. Prospective prediction of ophthalmopathy was tested in an independent validation cohort consisting of some 19 hyperthyroidism patients and around 17 patients who later progressed to ophthalmopathy. The 90 or so discovery patients were randomly split 7:3 into training and test sets. In several Graves' hyperthyroidism patients, the study also compared T-cell repertoires from thyroid tissue with T-cell repertoires from blood. Once sampling was done, hyperthyroidism patients were given methimazole at a starting dose of 30 mg daily, whereas ophthalmopathy patients were given high-dose intravenous methylprednisolone. A second multiplex PCR round built the libraries, followed by size selection and purification. Sequencing of the libraries was done on an Illumina HiSeq2000 using paired-end 100 bp reads. Raw data were processed with SOAPnuke, discarding reads with adapters, uncalled bases, mean Phred below 15, or no exact constant-primer or identifier match. High-quality paired reads were merged using COPE v1.2.5, and each unique nucleotide sequence was defined as a clonotype. MiTCR v1.1 was used to align clonotypes to the IMGT TRBV, TRBD and TRBJ reference segments. The analysis included only V-J combinations with a frequency above 0.0001, which together covered about 99% of the repertoires. The TCS score was defined as F50 (clonal expansion) divided by E x V (chaos), with BLOSUM62-based TCRdist calculated between CDR3 peptides within each V-J. Welch's t-statistics and random forest reduced fewer than 600 V-J features to 13, which were used in a naive Bayes classifier (R e1071). No statistical method was used to set the sample size in advance, and investigators knew the group allocation. The paper reports TCR Vbeta CDR3 sequencing of roughly 140 peripheral blood samples: under 45 ophthalmopathy, about 75 hyperthyroidism and approximately 17 progressor patients.

The chain links TRBV3-1 with TRBJ2-5, with 10 bases matching TRBD2. Here the sequenced sample was peripheral blood mononuclear cells (PBMCs), taken at new diagnosis, from a patient treated with antithyroid drugs. This receptor was identified in a man younger than 45 with Graves disease. Donor details come from another sample of the same person, matched by shared clones. CDR3 reads: CASSQASGSRKTQYF. The sequenced DNA is TGTGCCAGCAGCCAAGCTAGCGGGAGTAGAAAGACCCAGTACTTC.